A single sample gave rise to the 19 T cell receptor beta chains below, sequenced in a study of blood T cell repertoires in COVID-19. Profiling relied on immunoSEQ multiplex PCR, and the TCRdb table lists in-frame clones only, not all of them. The sample yields 17,000 or so clones, roughly 89% seen once. The source material was peripheral blood. Receptors originate from a human donor in a cohort sampled during active COVID-19.

The chain is built from TRBV5-4 and TRBJ2-1; D not resolved. Trimming stripped 0 bases from V and 10 bases from J, with 11 bases between. From germline, CDR1 is SGHNT and CDR2 YYREEE (reference sequence). This CDR3 spans 13 amino acids. The CDR3 here is CASSLGGGSEQFF. CDR3 bases: TGTGCCAGCAGCTTGGGTGGCGGTTCCGAGCAGTTCTTC.

This clone is classed as large. DNA for the CDR3: TGTGCCAGCAAGGGGTCTGCCAATGAGCAGTTCTTC. Its translation is CASKGSANEQFF. The chain is built from TRBV2 and TRBJ2-1; a weak D match, TRBD1 (5 bases). The V gene lost 7 bases and the J gene lost 6 bases, with 10 bases spanning the gap. Germline V lookup: CDR1 SNHLY, CDR2 FYNNEI. The CDR3 runs to 12 residues.

By share, this clone counts as medium-sized. The chain recombines TRBV4-2 with TRBJ2-7; a weak D match, TRBD2 (6 bases). Deletions cut 0 bases from V and 2 bases from J, with 11 bases between. Germline-derived CDR1 and CDR2 are LGHNA and YNFKEQ. This CDR3 has 15 residues. CDR3 bases: TGTGCCAGCAGCCAAGAGGCGACGGGAGCCTACGAGCAGTACTTC. The encoded protein is CASSQEATGAYEQYF.

This sequence joins TRBV4-1 and TRBJ2-7; 9 nucleotides match TRBD2. Germline trimming cut 0 bases from V and 4 bases from J; bases unmatched to any gene: 19. Germline V gives CDR1 MGHRA, CDR2 YSYEKL. The length of the CDR3 is 20 residues. CDR3 protein: CASSQERQGGWAGGPYEQYF. The CDR3 region has the DNA TGCGCCAGCAGCCAAGAGCGGCAAGGGGGCTGGGCGGGAGGGCCGTACGAGCAGTACTTC.

The gene calls are TRBV7-2 and TRBJ2-3; TRBD2 matches at 8 bases. From germline, CDR1 is SGHTA and CDR2 FQGNSA. The CDR3 is 15 residues long. The V and J ends lost 3 bases and 2 bases, in that order; junction bases with no gene match: 4. CDR3 sequence reads: CASSFSGAPTDTQYF. The CDR3 nucleotides are TGTGCCAGCAGCTTTAGCGGGGCCCCCACAGATACGCAGTATTTT.

The chain carries TRBV25-1 and TRBJ2-1, with 7 nucleotides matching TRBD2. The CDR3 contains 15 residues. Per germline, CDR1 MGHDK and CDR2 SYGVNS. J gave up 5 bases and V 5 bases, and 9 bases lay outside the gene matches. The DNA of the CDR3 is TGTGCCAGCAGTTCACCTTGGGGGGGGAACAATGAGCAGTTCTTC. Protein: CASSSPWGGNNEQFF.

This chain links TRBV12-3 or TRBV12-4 with TRBJ2-7, with TRBD1 matching 7 bases. V gave up 5 bases and J gave up 1 base; unmatched junction bases: 2. CDR3 length: 13 amino acids. CDR3 sequence: CASSRGRSYEQYF. The CDR3 region has the DNA TGTGCCAGCAGTAGGGGGCGATCCTACGAGCAGTACTTC.

CDR3: CASSLAGSRHGYTF. Here the CDR3 DNA reads TGTGCCAGCAGCCTAGCCGGGAGCCGACATGGCTACACCTTC. This rearrangement joins TRBV14 to TRBJ1-2; no clear D gene. Deletions cut 4 bases from V and 6 bases from J, with 15 bases between. The CDR3 covers 14 residues. Germline V gene data show CDR1 as SGHDN and CDR2 as FVKESK.

This chain connects TRBV5-1 to TRBJ1-1; the D is unclear. The germline gives CDR1 SGHRS, CDR2 YFSETQ. The germline V and J ends were trimmed by 0 bases and 7 bases, with 10 bases remaining between them. The CDR3 is 13 residues long. The CDR3 region has the DNA TGCGCCAGCAGCTTGGGCGGGAAAAGTGAAGCTTTCTTT. Translation: CASSLGGKSEAFF. The full variable domain, completed using reference TRBV5-1 and TRBJ1-1, is KAGVTQTPRYLIKTRGQQVTLSCSPISGHRSVSWYQQTPGQGLQFLFEYFSETQRNKGNFPGRFSGRQFSNSRSEMNVSTLELGDSALYLCASSLGGKSEAFFGQGTRLTVV.

This chain joins TRBV18 and TRBJ2-6, with 7 nucleotides matching TRBD1. The germline gives CDR1 KGHSH, CDR2 LQKENI. After removal of 4 bases from V and 2 bases from J, the junction contained 2 bases not matched to a gene. The CDR3 loop spans 15 amino acids. The CDR3 DNA sequence: TGTGCCAGCTCACGACAGGGACCTGGGGCCAACGTCCTGACTTTC. Translation: CASSRQGPGANVLTF.

This rearrangement joins TRBV7-2 to TRBJ1-1; D is perhaps TRBD1 (6 bases). Germline V gene data show CDR1 as SGHTA and CDR2 as FQGNSA. The CDR3 sequence is 14 residues long. Trimming left V 1 base short and J 3 bases short, with 9 bases between. The CDR3 region is CASSLVQGHTEAFF. CDR3 in DNA: TGTGCCAGCAGCTTAGTACAGGGCCACACTGAAGCTTTCTTT. The entire variable domain, with the rest obtained from reference TRBV7-2 and TRBJ1-1, is as follows: GAGVSQSPSNKVTEKGKDVELRCDPISGHTALYWYRQSLGQGLEFLIYFQGNSAPDKSGLPSDRFSAERTGGSVSTLTIQRTQQEDSAVYLCASSLVQGHTEAFFGQGTRLTVV.

The V gene is TRBV2, the J gene TRBJ2-5, with 8 positions matching TRBD2. Germline trimming cut 2 bases from V and 7 bases from J; bases unmatched to any gene: 15. CDR3 size: 17 residues. Germline V CDR1 and CDR2: SNHLY, FYNNEI. The CDR3 protein is CASSETSGTRGKGTQYF. Written as DNA, the CDR3 is TGTGCCAGCAGTGAAACCTCCGGGACTAGGGGGAAGGGGACCCAGTACTTC.

In this sample, this clone turned up once. The chain joins TRBV4-3 to TRBJ1-2; 10 positions agree with TRBD1. CDR1 is LGHNA and CDR2 is YSLEER in the germline V gene. With V trimmed by 1 base and J by 4 bases, 6 bases remained unmatched. The CDR3 totals 16 residues. The CDR3 region is CASSQGGDRGGYGYTF. DNA of the CDR3: TGCGCCAGCAGCCAAGGGGGGGACAGGGGAGGCTATGGCTACACCTTC.

Written as DNA, the CDR3 is TGTGCCACCAGGACTAGCCCCACAGATACGCAGTATTTT. Protein: CATRTSPTDTQYF. The chain combines TRBV19 with TRBJ2-3; 8 nucleotides line up with TRBD2. The V gene's germline CDR1 is LNHDA and CDR2 SQIVND (reference sequence). The CDR3 consists of 13 residues. V shed 10 bases and J 2 bases; nucleotides not matched to a gene: 5.

This sequence joins TRBV11-3 and TRBJ2-3, with 8 bases identical to TRBD1. Germline CDR1 is SGHNT and CDR2 is YENEEA. V shed 4 bases, J shed 10 bases, and the junction held 13 bases outside the gene matches. The CDR3 is made up of 15 amino acids. The CDR3 DNA sequence: TGTGCCAGCAGCTCCAGGGGGCCCAAGTCCGTCGCGCAGTATTTT. Amino acid sequence: CASSSRGPKSVAQYF.

This rearrangement joins TRBV6-5 to TRBJ2-2; D possibly corresponds to TRBD2 (5 bases). The CDR3 contains 14 residues. The germline gives CDR1 MNHEY, CDR2 SVGAGI. Trimming left V 4 bases short and J 3 bases short, with 9 bases between. The CDR3 here is CASSSDSYTGELFF. For the CDR3, the DNA is TGTGCCAGCAGTTCGGACTCCTACACCGGGGAGCTGTTTTTT.

The rearrangement uses TRBV6-5 and TRBJ1-2, with 7 bases that match TRBD1. The germline V gene encodes CDR1 MNHEY and CDR2 SVGAGI. The CDR3 is 13 residues long. J was trimmed by 2 bases and V by 5 bases; bases with no gene match: 2. CDR3 residues: CASSRQGNYGYTF. CDR3 coding DNA: TGTGCCAGCAGTCGACAGGGAAACTATGGCTACACCTTC.

The chain links TRBV7-9 to TRBJ1-4; D is unclear. The CDR3 runs to 15 residues. The germline gives CDR1 SEHNR, CDR2 FQNEAQ (reference sequence). Trimming pared 0 bases from V and 3 bases from J, leaving 8 bases between. For the CDR3, the DNA is TGTGCCAGCAGCTTAGCGGAGGGCCCTAATGAAAAACTGTTTTTT. This sequence encodes CASSLAEGPNEKLFF.

V usage is TRBV9 and J usage is TRBJ2-1; D perhaps matches TRBD2 (6 bases). Germline V gene data show CDR1 as SGDLS and CDR2 as YYNGEE. The CDR3 is made up of 16 amino acids. With 0 bases removed from V and 5 bases from J, the gap between germline ends came to 15 bases. CDR3 DNA: TGTGCCAGCAGCGTAGCTTTTGGCGGGATCGACAATGAGCAGTTCTTC. Translating it yields CASSVAFGGIDNEQFF.